This TCR beta chain was observed in a study of T-cell reconstitution after alpha-beta-depleted transplantation in children. A TCRbeta library incorporating unique molecular identifiers was prepared. TCRdb re-derived calls from the PCR reads in MiXCR, one entry per CDR3 protein. The sample has roughly 200,000 distinct CDR3 sequences, approximately 7% seen once; the top ten hold 3% to 3.5%. The CDR3 runs 12 residues. V lost 2 bases and J lost 4, with 5 bases in between. Germline V gene data show CDR1 as MGHDK and CDR2 as SYGVNS. The table lists this clonotype with many counts. This chain uses TRBV25-1 with TRBJ1-2; D not certain. This receptor was taken from a human donor who donated a stem cell graft to a child with Wiskott-Aldrich syndrome. Sequencing was performed on PBMCs from the stem cell graft donor, taken from the stem cell graft. CDR3 loop: CASSELFYGYTF. In nucleotides, the CDR3 is TGTGCCAGCAGTGAACTTTTCTATGGCTACACCTTC.